A single sample gave rise to the 20 T cell receptor beta chains below, sequenced in a study of T cells in Graves' hyperthyroidism and ophthalmopathy. RNA transcripts gave rise to amplified TCR beta CDR3 regions. The study used the HTBI primer set for a first-round RT-PCR of the TCR CDR3. A single record per CDR3 protein comes from TCRdb applying MiXCR to the multiplex PCR reads. This table has a few hundred thousand distinct CDR3 sequences, around 20% appearing once. Material for sequencing was blood. The receptor source for this set is a man between 18 and 29 years old with Graves' hyperthyroidism.

The sample holds many counts of this clonotype. The gene calls are TRBV6-5 and TRBJ2-2, with 7 nucleotides matching TRBD2. CDR3 size: 16 residues. V was pared by 3 bases and J by 7 bases, with 11 bases of the junction left unmatched. Per germline, CDR1 MNHEY and CDR2 SVGAGI. The CDR3 reads CASSYLGSGDGGELFF. CDR3 sequence (DNA): TGTGCCAGCAGTTATCTGGGAAGCGGGGATGGCGGGGAGCTGTTTTTT.

This clonotype showed up just a few times. At one of its ends the junction is not consistent with the germline gene, which may arise from a read error. The rearrangement joins TRBV3-1 to TRBJ1-5; tentative D call: TRBD1 (5 bases). In germline, CDR1 is LGHDT, CDR2 YNNKEL (reference sequence). The CDR3 covers 14 residues. CDR3 DNA: TGTGCCAGCAGCCAAGGAAGGGGTAATCACCCCCAGCATTTT. This translates into CASSQGRGNHPQHF.

This clonotype has a count of ten or more. The rearrangement joins TRBV6-1 to TRBJ1-1, with D possibly TRBD1 on 5 matching bases. Germline V CDR1 and CDR2: MNHNS, SASEGT. Trimming left V 3 bases short and J 4 bases short, with 12 bases between. The CDR3 length is 14 residues. The CDR3 reads CASSEGPEVTEAFF. Written as DNA, the CDR3 is TGTGCCAGCAGTGAGGGGCCCGAGGTCACTGAAGCTTTCTTT.

This chain uses TRBV5-1 with TRBJ1-6; 9 nucleotides line up with TRBD1. This CDR3 region has 15 residues. Germline trimming cut 4 bases from V and 7 bases from J; bases unmatched to any gene: 6. Germline loops: CDR1 SGHRS, CDR2 YFSETQ. CDR3 region: CASSPWDRENSPLHF. CDR3 in DNA: TGCGCCAGCAGCCCCTGGGACAGGGAAAATTCACCCCTCCACTTT.

This sequence joins TRBV12-5 and TRBJ2-5, with 11 bases aligning to TRBD2. CDR3 length: 18 amino acids. The ends lost 0 bases at V and 5 bases at J; junction bases unmatched: 11. In germline, CDR1 is LGHNT, CDR2 FRNRAP. The DNA for the CDR3 is TGTGCTAGTGGTTTGGTACTGGTAGCGGGGGGGCCGTGGGAGACCCAGTACTTC. Protein sequence: CASGLVLVAGGPWETQYF.

This clonotype was counted many times. V is TRBV6-1 and J is TRBJ1-2; D is undetermined. The CDR3 contains 13 residues. Per germline, CDR1 MNHNS and CDR2 SASEGT. V was trimmed by 6 bases and J by 2 bases, leaving 10 bases between them. CDR3 protein: CASSHGLNYGYTF. DNA for the CDR3: TGTGCCAGCAGCCACGGACTGAACTATGGCTACACCTTC.

This clonotype was seen only once. A single base separates this from a much larger clone, so it may be a read error. The chain couples TRBV30 to TRBJ1-1; D is unresolved. Trimming pared 5 bases from V and 3 bases from J, leaving 4 bases between. Germline CDR1 and CDR2: GTSNPN and SVGIG (reference sequence). This CDR3 has 10 residues. The CDR3 region is CAWEYTEAFF. The CDR3 DNA sequence: TGTGCCTGGGAGTACACTGAAGCTTTCTTT.

The chain employs TRBV6-1 and TRBJ2-5, with 7 nucleotides matching TRBD2. Germline CDR1 MNHNS, CDR2 SASEGT. The CDR3 totals 17 residues. The V and J ends lost 7 bases and 3 bases, in that order; junction bases with no gene match: 17. CDR3 sequence reads: CASTGRASVGFKETQYF. The CDR3 region has the DNA TGTGCCAGCACTGGGAGGGCATCGGTGGGGTTTAAAGAGACCCAGTACTTC.

V and J are TRBV7-8 and TRBJ2-6; D unresolved. V lost 5 bases to trimming and J lost 5 bases, with 22 bases between them. CDR1 SGHVS and CDR2 FQNEAQ come from the germline V gene. CDR3 size: 18 residues. CDR3 nucleotide sequence: TGTGCCAGCAGCGGTGACGACGGTATCTCACCTTGGGCCAACGTCCTGACTTTC. Encoded protein: CASSGDDGISPWANVLTF.

This clonotype was counted between two and nine times. The chain joins TRBV19 to TRBJ1-5, with TRBD1 matching over 7 bases. CDR3 length: 14 residues. Germline assignment: CDR1 LNHDA and CDR2 SQIVND (reference sequence). Trimming at V came to 6 bases and at J to 13 bases, leaving 15 bases not matched to a gene. The CDR3 coding sequence is TGTGCCAGTAGACCCCAGGCCGGGACAGCACCTCAGCATTTT. Translated, it gives CASRPQAGTAPQHF.

This clonotype appeared many times. This chain uses TRBV6-1 with TRBJ1-2; D perhaps matches TRBD1 (5 bases). Trimming cost V 4 bases and J 5 bases, with 14 bases left between them. There are 14 residues in the CDR3. Germline assignment: CDR1 MNHNS and CDR2 SASEGT. CDR3 in amino acids: CASSASRVQYGYTF. CDR3 DNA sequence: TGTGCCAGCAGTGCGAGCAGGGTGCAATATGGCTACACCTTC.

The sample holds many counts of this clonotype. The CDR3 here is CASSLVGTSGSAKTQYF. CDR3 nucleotide sequence: TGTGCCAGCAGCCTTGTCGGAACTAGCGGGAGCGCGAAGACCCAGTACTTC. The chain links TRBV28 to TRBJ2-5, with 11 bases lining up with TRBD2. In germline, CDR1 is MDHEN, CDR2 SYDVKM. The CDR3 contains 17 residues. Losses at the gene ends were 6 bases for V and 6 bases for J; bases not matched to a gene: 15. Drawing the rest from reference TRBV28 and TRBJ2-5, the complete variable domain is DVKVTQSSRYLVKRTGEKVFLECVQDMDHENMFWYRQDPGLGLRLIYFSYDVKMKEKGDIPEGYSVSREKKERFSLILESASTNQTSMYLCASSLVGTSGSAKTQYFGPGTRLLVL.

At least ten counts were recorded for this clonotype. The junction and the germline gene differ at one end; a read error may be behind it. This sequence joins TRBV7-9 and TRBJ1-3; D not resolved. Germline V gene sequence: CDR1 SEHNR, CDR2 FQNEAQ (reference sequence). The CDR3 is 11 amino acids. For the CDR3, the DNA is TGTGCCCCCGGGCTCGGAAGCACCATATATTTT. Translating gives CAPGLGSTIYF. The variable domain in full, completed from reference TRBV7-9 and TRBJ1-3, reads DTGVSQNPRHKITKRGQNVTFRCDPISEHNRLYWYRQTLGQGPEFLTYFQNEAQLEKSRLLSDRFSAERPKGSFSTLEIQRTEQGDSAMYLCAPGLGSTIYFGEGSWLTVV.

This clonotype was observed once. At one boundary the junction diverges from the germline segment, which might be a read error. The rearrangement links TRBV15 to TRBJ1-1; the D gene is possibly TRBD1 (6 bases). The CDR3 runs to 14 residues. The germline CDR1 and CDR2 sequences are LNHNV and YYDKDF (reference sequence). The DNA for the CDR3 is TGTGCCACCAGTTGGGGGGCGCGGGACACTAAAGCTTTCTTT. Amino acid sequence: CATSWGARDTKAFF.

At least ten counts were recorded for this clonotype. This chain uses TRBV4-1 with TRBJ2-5; a weak D match, TRBD1 (6 bases). Looked up from germline, CDR1 is MGHRA and CDR2 is YSYEKL. This CDR3 is 15 amino acids long. V lost 4 bases, J lost 5 bases, and 17 bases lay in between. The CDR3 loop is CASSLLQTGWETQYF. As DNA, the CDR3 is TGCGCCAGCAGCCTCCTCCAAACAGGGTGGGAGACCCAGTACTTC.

This sequence joins TRBV27 and TRBJ1-6; D is ambiguous. The CDR3 totals 15 residues. In germline, CDR1 is MNHEY, CDR2 SMNVEV (reference sequence). Trimming took 6 bases from V and 10 from J, leaving 19 bases between them. The CDR3 DNA reads as TGTGCCAGCAGCAGTCCTTGGGCCTACGGCTCACCCCTCCACTTT. It codes for CASSSPWAYGSPLHF.

To note about this clonotype: An end of the junction does not agree with germline; a read error may underlie this. This chain joins TRBV12-3 or TRBV12-4 and TRBJ1-5; the D gene is possibly TRBD1 (6 bases). This CDR3 is built from 14 residues. CDR3 DNA sequence: TGTGCCAGCAGTGTCCAGGGGCACAATCAACCCCAGCATTTT. This codes for CASSVQGHNQPQHF.

The sample holds many counts of this clonotype. The chain links TRBV2 to TRBJ1-1; D gene unclear. In germline, CDR1 is SNHLY, CDR2 FYNNEI. The germline V and J ends were trimmed by 2 bases and 3 bases, with 10 bases remaining between them. The CDR3 consists of 14 residues. The CDR3 region is CASSEIGGDTEAFF. CDR3 bases: TGTGCCAGCAGTGAAATAGGCGGGGACACTGAAGCTTTCTTT.

Many counts were recorded for this clonotype. V and J are TRBV12-3 or TRBV12-4 and TRBJ2-2, with 10 bases lining up with TRBD1. V lost 8 bases to trimming and J lost 4 bases; unmatched junction nucleotides: 4. The CDR3 is 14 residues long. CDR3 region: CASRDRGPTGELFF. CDR3 bases: TGTGCCAGCCGGGACAGGGGACCCACCGGGGAGCTGTTTTTT.

Of note for this clonotype: This CDR3 fails to terminate in the conserved phenylalanine or tryptophan, so it likely reflects a read error. The chain couples TRBV6-5 to TRBJ1-2; 7 nucleotides match TRBD1. This CDR3 is 14 amino acids long. Germline V gene data show CDR1 as MNHEY and CDR2 as SVGAGI. The DNA of the CDR3 is TGTGCCAGCAGTCACTCGACAGGGTGGGGAGGCTACACCGTC. Its translation: CASSHSTGWGGYTV.